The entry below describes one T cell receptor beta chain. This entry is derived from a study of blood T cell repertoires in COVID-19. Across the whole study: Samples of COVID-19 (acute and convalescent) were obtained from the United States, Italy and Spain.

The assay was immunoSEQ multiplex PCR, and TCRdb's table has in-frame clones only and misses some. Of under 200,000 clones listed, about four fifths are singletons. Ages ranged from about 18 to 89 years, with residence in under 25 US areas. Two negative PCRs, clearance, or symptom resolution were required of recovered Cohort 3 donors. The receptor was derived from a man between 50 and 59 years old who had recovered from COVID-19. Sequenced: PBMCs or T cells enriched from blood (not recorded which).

In DNA, the CDR3 is TGTGCCATCAGGCCGGGACAGGACAGCTATGGCTACACCTTC. Encoded protein: CAIRPGQDSYGYTF. The chain links TRBV10-3 to TRBJ1-2; 8 nucleotides match TRBD1. V dropped 6 bases and J dropped 4; count of bases not matched to a gene: 7. From germline, CDR1 is ENHRY and CDR2 SYGVKD. CDR3 length: 14 residues.